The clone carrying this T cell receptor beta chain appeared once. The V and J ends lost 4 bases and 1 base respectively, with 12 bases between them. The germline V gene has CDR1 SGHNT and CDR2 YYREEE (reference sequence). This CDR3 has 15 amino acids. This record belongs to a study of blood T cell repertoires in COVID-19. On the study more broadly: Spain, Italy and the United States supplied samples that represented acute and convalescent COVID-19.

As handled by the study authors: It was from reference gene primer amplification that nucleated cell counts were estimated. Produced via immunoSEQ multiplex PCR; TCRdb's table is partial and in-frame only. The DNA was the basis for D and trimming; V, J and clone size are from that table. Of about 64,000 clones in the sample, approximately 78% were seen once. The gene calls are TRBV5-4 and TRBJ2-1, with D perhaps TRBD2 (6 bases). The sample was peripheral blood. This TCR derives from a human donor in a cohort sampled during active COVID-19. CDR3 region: CASSRGAESYNEQFF. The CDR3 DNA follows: TGTGCCAGCAGCCGCGGGGCGGAATCCTACAATGAGCAGTTCTTC.